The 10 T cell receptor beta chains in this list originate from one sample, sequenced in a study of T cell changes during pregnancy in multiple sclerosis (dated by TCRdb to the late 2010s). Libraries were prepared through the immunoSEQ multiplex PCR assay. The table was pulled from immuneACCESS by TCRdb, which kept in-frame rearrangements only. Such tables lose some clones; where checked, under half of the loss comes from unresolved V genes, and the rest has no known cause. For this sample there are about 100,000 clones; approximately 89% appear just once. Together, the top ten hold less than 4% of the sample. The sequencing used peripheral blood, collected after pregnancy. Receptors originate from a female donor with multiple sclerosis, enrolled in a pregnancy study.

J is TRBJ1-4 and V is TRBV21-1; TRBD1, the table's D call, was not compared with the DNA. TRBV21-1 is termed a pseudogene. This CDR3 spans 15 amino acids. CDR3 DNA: TGTGCCAGCATCCTATGGGGCAGCCTCGGGGAAAAACTGTTTTTT. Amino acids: CASILWGSLGEKLFF.

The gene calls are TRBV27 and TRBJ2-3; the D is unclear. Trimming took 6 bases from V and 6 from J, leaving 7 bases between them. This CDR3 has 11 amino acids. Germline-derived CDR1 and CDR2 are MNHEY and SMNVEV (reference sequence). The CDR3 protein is CASSHEDTQYF. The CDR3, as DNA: TGTGCCAGCAGCCACGAGGATACGCAGTATTTT.

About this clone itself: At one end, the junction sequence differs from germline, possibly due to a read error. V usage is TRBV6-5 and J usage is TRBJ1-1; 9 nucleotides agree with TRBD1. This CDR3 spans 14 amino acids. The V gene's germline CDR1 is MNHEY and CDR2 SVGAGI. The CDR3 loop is CASSYSRPGTGIRF. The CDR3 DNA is TGTGCCAGCAGTTACTCGAGACCCGGGACAGGGATTCGATTT.

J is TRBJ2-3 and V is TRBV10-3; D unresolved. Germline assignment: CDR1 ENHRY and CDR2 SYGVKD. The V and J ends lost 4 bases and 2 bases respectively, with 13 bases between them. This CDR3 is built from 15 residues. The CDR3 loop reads CAISVLQANTDTQYF. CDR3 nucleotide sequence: TGTGCCATCAGTGTCTTGCAGGCGAACACAGATACGCAGTATTTT.

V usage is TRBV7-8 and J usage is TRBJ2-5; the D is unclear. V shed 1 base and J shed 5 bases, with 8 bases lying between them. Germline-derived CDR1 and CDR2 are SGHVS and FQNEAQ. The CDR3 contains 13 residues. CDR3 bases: TGTGCCAGCAGCTTAGGGCAGGTGGAGACCCAGTACTTC. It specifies CASSLGQVETQYF. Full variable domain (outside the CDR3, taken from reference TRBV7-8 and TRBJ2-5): GAGVSQSPRYKVAKRGQDVALRCDPISGHVSLFWYQQALGQGPEFLTYFQNEAQLDKSGLPSDRFFAERPEGSVSTLKIQRTQQEDSAVYLCASSLGQVETQYFGPGTRLLVL.

The CDR3 protein is CASKRTTQGHTEAFF. DNA of the CDR3: TGTGCCAGCAAACGTACGACCCAGGGGCATACTGAAGCTTTCTTT. This rearrangement joins TRBV6-6 to TRBJ1-1, with a tentative D call TRBD1 (6 bases). The CDR3 extends over 15 amino acids. Germline CDR1 is MNHNY and CDR2 is SVGAGI (reference sequence). Deletions cut 7 bases from V and 5 bases from J, with 20 bases between.

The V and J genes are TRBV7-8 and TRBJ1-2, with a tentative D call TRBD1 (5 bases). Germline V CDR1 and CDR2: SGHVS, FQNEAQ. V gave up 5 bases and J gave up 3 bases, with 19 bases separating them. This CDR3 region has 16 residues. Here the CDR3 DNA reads TGTGCCAGCAGCCTTAGCGGGGGAGTTCGGGACTATGGCTACACCTTC. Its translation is CASSLSGGVRDYGYTF.

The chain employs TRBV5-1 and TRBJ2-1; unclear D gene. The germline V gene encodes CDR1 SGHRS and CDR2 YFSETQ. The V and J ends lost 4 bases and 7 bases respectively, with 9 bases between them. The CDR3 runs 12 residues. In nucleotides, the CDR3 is TGCGCCAGCAGCCCAGGATGGAATGAGCAGTTCTTC. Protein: CASSPGWNEQFF. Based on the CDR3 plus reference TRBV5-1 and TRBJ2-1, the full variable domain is KAGVTQTPRYLIKTRGQQVTLSCSPISGHRSVSWYQQTPGQGLQFLFEYFSETQRNKGNFPGRFSGRQFSNSRSEMNVSTLELGDSALYLCASSPGWNEQFFGPGTRLTVL.

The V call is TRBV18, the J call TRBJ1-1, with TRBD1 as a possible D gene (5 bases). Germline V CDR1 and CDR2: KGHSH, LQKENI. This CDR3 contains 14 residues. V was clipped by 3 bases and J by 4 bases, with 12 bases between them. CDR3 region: CASSPLGQGTEAFF. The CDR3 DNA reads TGTGCCAGCTCACCGCTAGGGCAGGGCACTGAAGCTTTCTTT. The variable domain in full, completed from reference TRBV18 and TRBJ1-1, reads NAGVMQNPRHLVRRRGQEARLRCSPMKGHSHVYWYRQLPEEGLKFMVYLQKENIIDESGMPKERFSAEFPKEGPSILRIQQVVRGDSAAYFCASSPLGQGTEAFFGQGTRLTVV.

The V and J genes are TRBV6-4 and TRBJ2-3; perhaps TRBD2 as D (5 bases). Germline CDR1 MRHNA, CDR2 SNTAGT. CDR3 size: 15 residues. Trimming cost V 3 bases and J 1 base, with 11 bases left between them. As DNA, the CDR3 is TGTGCCAGCAGTGAATCCAGCGGCGGCACAGATACGCAGTATTTT. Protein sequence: CASSESSGGTDTQYF.